The subject of this entry is one T cell receptor beta chain. This clone has a handful of counts. Its antigen is currently not known. No clone much larger than this one lies a single base away; base qualities are absent. The immunoSEQ Assay, which uses bias-controlled multiplex PCR amplification of genomic DNA, was used to profile TCRbeta CDR3 regions. In the original analysis: To quantify the absolute abundance of each unique TCRbeta CDR3 region, the sequences were collapsed and filtered. Differential abundance was tested with two models: a binomial (Fisher-equivalent) model and a beta-binomial model that adds time-dependent variance fitted from healthy donors. Clones with fewer than 5 combined templates were removed, and differential abundance was called for clones with a Benjamini-Hochberg FDR below 0.01. The form v = (b*log(k)+a)^2 was used to model beta-binomial variance as a function of total template count across the two samples. Here the immuneACCESS table is served through TCRdb, limited to in-frame sequences with V and J called. Missing clones are a known gap in these copies; in checked studies unresolved V genes cover under half, and the rest lacks a known reason. The V and J calls and the clone size are those of that table, but D and trimming were determined from the DNA. The table for this sample lists 130,000 or so clones; approximately 80% of them were counted only once. The biggest ten clones account for roughly 3.3% of the sample.

As encoded in the germline V gene (reference sequence), CDR1 is SEHNR while CDR2 is FQNEAQ. V loses 6 bases at its end and J loses 7 bases; junction bases beyond the gene matches: 9. From its cysteine to its phenylalanine, the CDR3 spans 14 amino acids. The DNA shown is the 42-base CDR3, in frame from base 1. The sample is drawn from a study of identifying expanded T cells in peripheral blood (dated by TCRdb to the late 2010s). For the wider study: Four technical replicates, made by sequencing separate aliquots from the same pool of genomic DNA, were compared pairwise. Results the study describes overall, beyond this receptor: Across all healthy donors, variance in clone template counts between approximately two-week samples was found to increase significantly with total template count. The binomial model flagged around 1.1 differentially abundant clones between technical replicates, compared with about 16 over two weeks and 19 over four weeks. It was expected by the authors that biological variance in healthy repertoires might increase further over much longer intervals, such as months to years. The beta-binomial model significantly reduced the number of clones called differentially abundant and the false-positive rate across all healthy-donor time intervals.

No immune events such as infections were documented for the healthy donors during the collection period. Blood repertoires from healthy donors were used as a training cohort for calibrating time-dependent variance in a beta-binomial model of differential abundance of T-cell clones. There were about 10 healthy donors in the training cohort, of whom 3 were female and 7 were male. An age range of roughly 25 to 65 years, with an average of 43 years, was recorded for the donors. Whole blood from each healthy donor was obtained from a commercial supplier and was collected at three time points approximately 13 days apart. For immunosequencing, genomic DNA was extracted from unsorted whole blood.

The sequence was collected from a person aged 18 to 75 in good health. Sample: blood. The rearrangement joined TRBV7-9 to TRBJ2-1; TRBD1 matches 7 bases in the middle. The DNA reads as follows: TGTGCCAGCAGATCGGGCCCACAGGGGAATGAGCAGTTCTTC. This gives the protein CASRSGPQGNEQFF.